One sample yielded the 8 T cell receptor beta chains listed below, sequenced in a study of cytotoxic CD8 clonotypes in ibrutinib-treated CLL. The protocol was immunoSEQ multiplex PCR, while the TCRdb copy is restricted to in-frame clones and leaves out a portion. The table records fewer than 90,000 clones, 85% to 90% of them present only once. The input for sequencing was PBMCs, taken before ibrutinib treatment. The receptors stem from a human donor with chronic lymphocytic leukemia.

The chain employs TRBV19 and TRBJ2-2; unclear D gene. This CDR3 comprises 14 residues. V lost 3 bases to trimming and J lost 2 bases, with 7 bases between them. CDR1 and CDR2 from the germline V gene are LNHDA and SQIVND (reference sequence). The CDR3 DNA reads as TGTGCCAGTAGTATGATTCCTAACACCGGGGAGCTGTTTTTT. It translates to CASSMIPNTGELFF. The full variable domain, completed using reference TRBV19 and TRBJ2-2, is DGGITQSPKYLFRKEGQNVTLSCEQNLNHDAMYWYRQDPGQGLRLIYYSQIVNDFQKGDIAEGYSVSREKKESFPLTVTSAQKNPTAFYLCASSMIPNTGELFFGEGSRLTVL.

The chain uses TRBV30 and TRBJ2-5; D is undetermined. Trimming pared 0 bases from V and 3 bases from J, leaving 2 bases between. The CDR3 is 11 residues long. The germline V gene encodes CDR1 GTSNPN and CDR2 SVGIG (reference sequence). The DNA of the CDR3 is TGTGCCTGGAGTGTCGAAGAGACCCAGTACTTC. Encoded protein: CAWSVEETQYF.

The CDR3 reads CASTSRAYLATDTQYF. The CDR3 DNA sequence: TGTGCCAGCACCTCAAGGGCCTATTTGGCTACAGATACGCAGTATTTT. This chain links TRBV7-9 with TRBJ2-3; D gene ambiguous. Germline CDR1 SEHNR, CDR2 FQNEAQ (reference sequence). The CDR3 runs 16 residues. V lost 7 bases, J lost 3 bases, and 20 bases lay in between.

The genes are TRBV5-1 and TRBJ2-5; weak D call: TRBD2 (6 bases). The CDR3 runs 14 residues. Germline assignment: CDR1 SGHRS and CDR2 YFSETQ. Trimming cost V 4 bases and J 1 base, with 11 bases left between them. CDR3 region: CASSPWDSQETQYF. The CDR3 DNA reads TGCGCCAGCAGCCCCTGGGACTCCCAAGAGACCCAGTACTTC. Using reference TRBV5-1 and TRBJ2-5 for the parts outside the CDR3, the full variable domain is KAGVTQTPRYLIKTRGQQVTLSCSPISGHRSVSWYQQTPGQGLQFLFEYFSETQRNKGNFPGRFSGRQFSNSRSEMNVSTLELGDSALYLCASSPWDSQETQYFGPGTRLLVL.

This chain connects TRBV5-4 to TRBJ1-2, with D hard to call. CDR1 SGHNT and CDR2 YYREEE come from the germline V gene (reference sequence). V was trimmed by 1 base and J by 4 bases, leaving 20 bases between them. This CDR3 spans 17 amino acids. The CDR3 sequence is CASSLTGSSRRSYGYTF. CDR3 DNA sequence: TGTGCCAGCAGCTTGACTGGGTCATCACGTAGATCCTATGGCTACACCTTC.

V and J are TRBV5-4 and TRBJ2-1; 7 positions match TRBD2. J was trimmed by 8 bases and V by 1 base; bases with no gene match: 9. The CDR3 has 15 amino acids. Per germline, CDR1 SGHNT and CDR2 YYREEE (reference sequence). The CDR3 bases are TGTGCCAGCAGCTTGAAAGCGGGAAGTAAAGATGAGCAGTTCTTC. Translation: CASSLKAGSKDEQFF.

The genes are TRBV7-2 and TRBJ2-3; 7 positions match TRBD2. Germline assignment: CDR1 SGHTA and CDR2 FQGNSA. CDR3 length equals 15 residues. The V gene end was trimmed by 0 bases and the J gene end by 3 bases; junction bases not matched to a gene: 3. In nucleotides, the CDR3 is TGTGCCAGCAGCTTAGCGGGAGGGCCAACAGATACGCAGTATTTT. This encodes CASSLAGGPTDTQYF.

The chain combines TRBV7-2 with TRBJ1-3; D gene uncertain. The V end was cut by 5 bases, the J end by 2 bases, with 13 bases between. The CDR3 runs 15 residues. CDR1 and CDR2 (germline): SGHTA, FQGNSA. The DNA for the CDR3 is TGTGCCAGCAGCCCATCCCCTAGCGCTGGAAACACCATATATTTT. It codes for CASSPSPSAGNTIYF.